The clone carrying this T cell receptor beta chain is a singleton in its sample. Its antigen is undetermined. The entry originates in a study of cytomegalovirus exposure and HLA in healthy donors. General study findings and limits: Productive status was seen about 87% or about 30% of the time for most TCR beta V segments in an earlier analysis. A list of around 150 TCR beta chains associated with cytomegalovirus was given.

The PCR employed 60 Vbeta primers together with 13 Jbeta primers. TCRdb keeps only in-frame clones here, not all; method: immunoSEQ multiplex PCR. The sample lists about 120,000 clones; 83% were seen once. The sequenced sample consisted of PBMCs. This TCR derives from a woman aged 40 to 50 in good health and CMV-seropositive.

CDR3 residues: CASSLPTPGTGVSYEQYF. CDR3 nucleotides: TGTGCCAGCAGTCTCCCCACCCCCGGGACAGGAGTTTCCTACGAGCAGTACTTC. This chain uses TRBV28 with TRBJ2-7; 8 nucleotides match TRBD1. Germline CDR1 is MDHEN and CDR2 is SYDVKM. The CDR3 is made up of 18 amino acids. V shed 5 bases and J 1 base; nucleotides not matched to a gene: 16.